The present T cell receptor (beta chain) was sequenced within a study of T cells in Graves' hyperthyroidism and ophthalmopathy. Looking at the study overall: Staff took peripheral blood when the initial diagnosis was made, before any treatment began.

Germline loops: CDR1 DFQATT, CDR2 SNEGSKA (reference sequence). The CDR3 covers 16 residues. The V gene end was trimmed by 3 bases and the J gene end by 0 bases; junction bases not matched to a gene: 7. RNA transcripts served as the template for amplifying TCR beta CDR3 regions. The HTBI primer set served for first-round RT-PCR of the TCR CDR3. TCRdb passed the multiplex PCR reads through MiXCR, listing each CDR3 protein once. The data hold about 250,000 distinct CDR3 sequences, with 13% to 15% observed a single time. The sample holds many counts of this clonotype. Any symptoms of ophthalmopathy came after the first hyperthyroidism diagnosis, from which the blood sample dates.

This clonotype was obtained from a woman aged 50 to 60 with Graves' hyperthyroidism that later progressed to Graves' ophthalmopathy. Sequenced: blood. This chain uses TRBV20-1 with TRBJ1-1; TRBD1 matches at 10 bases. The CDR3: CSASDPGQGMNTEAFF. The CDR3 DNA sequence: TGCAGTGCTAGTGACCCGGGACAGGGGATGAACACTGAAGCTTTCTTT.